The entry below describes one TCR beta chain. Time point given: pre-sensitization, week 0. The sample's treatment: therapeutic diphenylcyclopropenone sensitization with weekly scalp DPC. Each patch-test visit's blood sample preceded patch application. In the library, unique molecular identifiers were attached to individual cDNA molecules. TCRdb re-analysed the RACE reads in MiXCR, keeping a single row per CDR3 protein. The sample yields 84,000 or so distinct CDR3 sequences, about 8.5% seen once. This entry comes from a study of human T cells and chemical hapten exposure. As for the study in general: Affected patients, primarily female, had alopecia areata, totalis or universalis.

In germline, CDR1 is KGHSH, CDR2 LQKENI. V was trimmed by 5 bases and J by 6 bases, leaving 13 bases between them. The CDR3 is 14 residues long. This TCR was sampled from a man aged 40-55 years with alopecia areata. Some clones in this sample may be carry-over from other donors' samples. Sequences were derived from whole blood, sampled in connection with sensitization to the hapten diphenylcyclopropenone (DPC). V is TRBV18 and J is TRBJ2-2; D is perhaps TRBD2 (5 bases). The CDR3 DNA reads TGTGCCAGCTCATACGGGGAGATCTCCGGGGAGCTGTTTTTT. This encodes CASSYGEISGELFF.